This is a list of T cell receptor beta chains from one sample in a study of T cells after somatic rescue of genetic block. Libraries were prepared by immunoSEQ multiplex PCR; TCRdb keeps only in-frame clonotypes and omits some of them. The top ten hold about 1.5% of the sample, which has roughly 110,000 clones, about nine tenths seen once. The sample taken for sequencing was peripheral blood mononuclear cells (PBMCs). These receptors were obtained from a woman aged 18-30 years. CDR3s include the opening cysteine and the closing phenylalanine or tryptophan. Fields, in order: J gene, D gene, V gene, clone size, CDR3 DNA, CDR3 protein. A D gene is named only where the DNA matches it firmly. Clone sizes are given selectively: once, few, many, or a class where the clone is expanded.

TRBJ2-2 NA TRBV11-2 NA TGTGCCAGCAGCCCGCGTAAGGGATTGTTCGGGGAGCTGTTTTTT CASSPRKGLFGELFF
TRBJ2-1 TRBD2 TRBV19 NA TGTGCCAGTATTGGGGCGGGGGGTTACAATGAGCAGTTCTTC CASIGAGGYNEQFF
TRBJ2-1 NA TRBV5-4 NA TGTGCCAGCAGCATCACCAAACAGTACAATGAGCAGTTCTTC CASSITKQYNEQFF
TRBJ1-2 NA TRBV5-1 NA TGCGCCAGCAGCTTGGGCCGGCTAGAAGACGGCTACACCTTC CASSLGRLEDGYTF
TRBJ2-7 NA TRBV5-4 NA TGTGCCAGCAGCTTGACAGACTCACTCTACGAGCAGTACTTC CASSLTDSLYEQYF
TRBJ1-1 NA TRBV18 NA TGTGCCAGCTCACCAGTTGTGCACAGACAGAACACTGAAGCTTTCTTT CASSPVVHRQNTEAFF
TRBJ1-2 TRBD1 TRBV9 NA TGTGCCAGCAGCGGGACCGGGGACAGTGACTATGGCTACACCTTC CASSGTGDSDYGYTF
TRBJ2-2 TRBD1 TRBV27 NA TGTGCCAGCAGTCCCTACCCCCCGGACAGGGGGCGCACCGGGGAGCTGTTTTTT CASSPYPPDRGRTGELFF
TRBJ2-3 TRBD2 TRBV6-4 NA TGTGCCAGCAGTGAAAACCCCCCCGGGGGTAGCGGGGGGGCGGAAGATACGCAGTATTTT CASSENPPGGSGGAEDTQYF
TRBJ1-2 NA TRBV19 NA TGTGCCAGTAGTACGAATTCCCAGGAGGCCTACCTCGGCTACACCTTC CASSTNSQEAYLGYTF
TRBJ2-3 NA TRBV5-1 once TGCGCCAGCAGCTTGGTCACGGACACAGATACGCAGTATTTT CASSLVTDTDTQYF
TRBJ1-2 TRBD1 TRBV7-9 NA TGTGCCAGCAGCTTCGGACAGGGGTGGACCTTC CASSFGQGWTF
TRBJ1-1 NA TRBV28 NA TGTGCCAGCAGTTTACGGGGGTTCAACACTGAAGCTTTCTTT CASSLRGFNTEAFF
TRBJ1-5 NA TRBV27 NA TGTGCCAGCAAACAGGACCCACCGAATCAGCCCCAGCATTTT CASKQDPPNQPQHF
TRBJ2-5 NA TRBV28 NA TGTGCCAGCAGCTTAACTAGGGGAGAGACCCAGTACTTC CASSLTRGETQYF
TRBJ2-1 TRBD2 TRBV28 NA TGTGCCAGCAGCCACCGTTTAGCGGGGACCTACAATGAGCAGTTCTTC CASSHRLAGTYNEQFF
TRBJ1-2 TRBD1 TRBV6-6 NA TGTGCCAGCAGTCCTCGGGACAGGGTAGAACGGGGCTACACCTTC CASSPRDRVERGYTF
TRBJ2-5 TRBD1 TRBV5-1 NA TGCGCCAGCAGCCCCCTTCCGGGACAGGGGTTTGGAGAGACCCAGTACTTC CASSPLPGQGFGETQYF
TRBJ2-7 NA TRBV6-5 NA TGTGCCAGCAGGTCCGGGACGGCCTCCTACGAGCAGTACTTC CASRSGTASYEQYF
TRBJ1-4 NA TRBV7-8 NA TGTGCCAGCAGCTTAGGGGTGCTCAGGGGCGGTATTGATGAAAAACTGTTTTTT CASSLGVLRGGIDEKLFF
TRBJ1-1 TRBD1 TRBV5-1 NA TGCGCCAGCAGCTTTGGGACAGCTAGTGCTGAAGCTTTCTTT CASSFGTASAEAFF
TRBJ2-1 NA TRBV2 NA TGTGCCAGCAGTGAGGGTCCGGGGAAGTTCTTC CASSEGPGKFF
TRBJ1-4 NA TRBV4-1 NA TGCGCCAGCAGAGTAGCGGGGCAGCTTGCAACTAATGAAAAACTGTTTTTT CASRVAGQLATNEKLFF
TRBJ2-1 TRBD1 TRBV5-1 NA TGCGCCAGCAGCTTGTGGGGACAGGGGGCGCGGAATGAGCAGTTCTTC CASSLWGQGARNEQFF
TRBJ1-2 NA TRBV30 NA TGTGCCTGGAGTGTACAGAGTACCCGTTTTACCAACTATGGCTACACCTTC CAWSVQSTRFTNYGYTF
TRBJ2-7 TRBD1 TRBV7-3 NA TGTGCCAGCAGCCTAAGGACAGGGAAGCACGAGCAGTACTTC CASSLRTGKHEQYF
TRBJ2-2 NA TRBV18 NA TGTGCCAGCGCAGCAGGGAAGGCCGGGGAGCTGTTTTTT CASAAGKAGELFF
TRBJ2-2 NA TRBV29-1 NA TGCAGCCCGCAGGGGAACACCGGGGAGCTGTTTTTT CSPQGNTGELFF
TRBJ1-2 TRBD1 TRBV5-6 NA TGTGCCAGCAGCTTGCCTGGGACAGGGGGCGTTTGGGGCTACACCTTC CASSLPGTGGVWGYTF
TRBJ2-5 NA TRBV10-3 NA TGTGCCATCACTCCGGGCCGTGAAGAGACCCAGTACTTC CAITPGREETQYF
TRBJ1-1 TRBD1 TRBV5-5 once TGTGCCAGCAGCTTCACAGGGGTCATGAACACTGAAGCTTTCTTT CASSFTGVMNTEAFF
TRBJ2-7 NA TRBV5-1 NA TGCGCCAGCAGCTTGGCCGGCGGGCAGAGCTCCTACGAGCAGTACTTC CASSLAGGQSSYEQYF
TRBJ1-2 TRBD1 TRBV5-4 NA TGTGCCAGCAGCTTGGGGGGACAGGGGGCTAGTAACTATGGCTACACCTTC CASSLGGQGASNYGYTF
TRBJ2-7 NA TRBV15 NA TGTGCCACCAGCAAAGACTCCTACGAGCAGTACTTC CATSKDSYEQYF
TRBJ1-1 NA TRBV6-5 NA TGTGCCAGCGGAGGGAACACTGAAGCTTTCTTT CASGGNTEAFF
TRBJ1-5 NA TRBV15 NA TGTGCCACCAGCAGAGAAGCGAGGGCGGGTCAGCCCCAGCATTTT CATSREARAGQPQHF
TRBJ2-7 TRBD2 TRBV5-1 NA TGCGCCAGCAGGTCTGTTGGGCGGGGGGTTTCCTACGAGCAGTACTTC CASRSVGRGVSYEQYF
TRBJ2-3 NA TRBV21-1 NA TGTGCCAGCAGCAAGGATACAAGGGGCCCCGGGACAGATACGCAGTATTTT CASSKDTRGPGTDTQYF
TRBJ1-2 TRBD1 TRBV6-6 once TGTGCCAGCAGCGGTCCGGGACAGCCACATTATGGCTACACCTTC CASSGPGQPHYGYTF